The 16 T cell receptor beta chains below come from one sample, sequenced in a study of blood T cell repertoires in COVID-19 (dated by TCRdb to between 2020 and 2021). Receptor amplification or capture employed the immunoSEQ multiplex PCR assay. The source is immuneACCESS, and TCRdb retained only in-frame sequences with V and J called. Part of the clones is not carried over; for the studies checked, unresolved V genes explain less than half of this, and the remainder is unexplained. This sample has about 78,000 clones in its table, and around nine tenths of those were observed once. 4.9% of the sample belongs to the ten largest clones. Sequenced input: peripheral blood. These receptor sequences come from a man in his forties or fifties with active or convalescent COVID-19.

This rearrangement joins TRBV6-5 to TRBJ1-3; the D is unclear. This CDR3 spans 13 amino acids. V lost 4 bases and J 0 bases, leaving 4 bases between the germline ends. CDR1 is MNHEY, CDR2 SVGAGI, per germline. The CDR3 nucleotides are TGTGCCAGCAGTTTGAGCTCTGGAAACACCATATATTTT. Residues: CASSLSSGNTIYF.

V is TRBV4-2 and J is TRBJ1-1; D not certain. Trimming removed 1 base at V and 5 bases at J, with 8 bases between. Germline V gives CDR1 LGHNA, CDR2 YNFKEQ. This CDR3 contains 13 residues. For the CDR3, the DNA is TGTGCCAGCAGCCAAGTTCCGGGAACTGAAGCTTTCTTT. Residues: CASSQVPGTEAFF.

The V and J genes are TRBV7-6 and TRBJ2-1, with D unresolved. The ends were cut back, 2 bases at V and 8 bases at J, with 19 bases in the middle. This CDR3 comprises 16 residues. CDR1 is SGHVS, CDR2 FNYEAQ, per germline. CDR3 DNA sequence: TGTGCCAGCAGCTTAAGCTCTACTCCATCGTCGGATGAGCAGTTCTTC. Translating gives CASSLSSTPSSDEQFF. The full variable domain, completed using reference TRBV7-6 and TRBJ2-1, is GAGVSQSPRYKVTKRGQDVALRCDPISGHVSLYWYRQALGQGPEFLTYFNYEAQQDKSGLPNDRFSAERPEGSISTLTIQRTEQRDSAMYRCASSLSSTPSSDEQFFGPGTRLTVL.

The genes are TRBV28 and TRBJ2-5; 8 nucleotides match TRBD2. The CDR3 totals 18 residues. The V segment lost 6 bases and the J segment 5 bases; nucleotides outside the gene matches: 20. In germline, CDR1 is MDHEN, CDR2 SYDVKM. In nucleotides, the CDR3 is TGTGCCAGCAGCGCAAGTAAGGGACTAGGATCGGTGTGGGAGACCCAGTACTTC. Translating it yields CASSASKGLGSVWETQYF.

This chain connects TRBV2 to TRBJ1-2; weak D call: TRBD1 (6 bases). From germline, CDR1 is SNHLY and CDR2 FYNNEI. The ends were cut back, 3 bases at V and 8 bases at J, with 16 bases in the middle. The length of the CDR3 is 14 residues. In nucleotides, the CDR3 is TGTGCCAGCAGTGACGAACAGGGTGGCCCAGGCTACACCTTC. This sequence encodes CASSDEQGGPGYTF.

The chain employs TRBV5-1 and TRBJ1-4; 10 bases line up with TRBD1. The CDR3 consists of 17 residues. The V gene end was trimmed by 3 bases and the J gene end by 1 base; junction bases not matched to a gene: 6. CDR1 and CDR2 (germline): SGHRS, YFSETQ. CDR3 loop: CASSWGTGARTNEKLFF. Written as DNA, the CDR3 is TGCGCCAGCAGCTGGGGGACAGGGGCCCGAACTAATGAAAAACTGTTTTTT. The full variable domain, completed using reference TRBV5-1 and TRBJ1-4, is KAGVTQTPRYLIKTRGQQVTLSCSPISGHRSVSWYQQTPGQGLQFLFEYFSETQRNKGNFPGRFSGRQFSNSRSEMNVSTLELGDSALYLCASSWGTGARTNEKLFFGSGTQLSVL.

This chain uses TRBV27 with TRBJ1-2, with 11 bases lining up with TRBD1. The CDR3 spans 13 residues. V shed 4 bases and J 8 bases; nucleotides not matched to a gene: 3. Germline loops: CDR1 MNHEY, CDR2 SMNVEV (reference sequence). CDR3 bases: TGTGCCAGCAGTTCGGGACAGGGGGTGGGCTACACCTTC. The encoded protein is CASSSGQGVGYTF.

This chain links TRBV18 with TRBJ2-2; 8 bases align to TRBD2. With 0 bases clipped from V and 2 bases from J, the junction kept 5 bases outside the gene matches. From germline, CDR1 is KGHSH and CDR2 LQKENI. The CDR3 spans 17 residues. The CDR3 here is CASSPPGGGSNTGELFF. CDR3 DNA sequence: TGTGCCAGCTCACCACCCGGCGGGGGGTCCAACACCGGGGAGCTGTTTTTT.

This clone has a single count. One end of the junction does not line up with germline, which may come from a read error. The V gene is TRBV11-2, the J gene TRBJ2-3; TRBD1 is a possible D gene (6 bases). The CDR3 totals 16 residues. The germline V gene has CDR1 SGHAT and CDR2 FQNNGV. CDR3 sequence (DNA): TGTGCCAGCAGCTTATCCCCGAGTGGGGGCACTGATACGCAGTATTTT. It encodes CASSLSPSGGTDTQYF.

The CDR3 coding sequence is TGTGCCAGCAGCCCTCGGGACAGCCACGCAACTAATGAAAAACTGTTTTTT. It translates to CASSPRDSHATNEKLFF. This chain connects TRBV7-6 to TRBJ1-4; 7 bases map to TRBD1. Germline assignment: CDR1 SGHVS and CDR2 FNYEAQ. The ends lost 5 bases at V and 0 bases at J; junction bases unmatched: 9. The CDR3 loop spans 17 amino acids.

J is TRBJ1-3 and V is TRBV18; weak D call: TRBD1 (6 bases). This CDR3 is 14 amino acids long. With 2 bases removed from V and 8 bases from J, the gap between germline ends came to 13 bases. Germline loops: CDR1 KGHSH, CDR2 LQKENI. The CDR3 spells CASSPGRGDYTIYF. CDR3 DNA: TGTGCCAGCTCACCAGGCAGGGGTGACTACACCATATATTTT.

This chain uses TRBV30 with TRBJ2-7; 7 bases fit TRBD1. Unmatched junction bases numbered 8, after V lost 0 bases and J lost 3 bases. Germline V gene data show CDR1 as GTSNPN and CDR2 as SVGIG (reference sequence). This CDR3 contains 15 residues. CDR3 sequence (DNA): TGTGCCTGGAGTGTTCGGACAGGACTCCTCTACGAGCAGTACTTC. Protein sequence: CAWSVRTGLLYEQYF.

V is TRBV5-1 and J is TRBJ2-5; 9 nucleotides agree with TRBD1. Per the germline V gene, CDR1 is SGHRS and CDR2 is YFSETQ. With 2 bases clipped from V and 2 bases from J, the junction kept 4 bases outside the gene matches. This CDR3 is built from 15 residues. DNA for the CDR3: TGCGCCAGCAGCTTTCGGGACAGGGAACAAGAGACCCAGTACTTC. It yields the protein CASSFRDREQETQYF.

In this sample, this clone turned up a few times. The chain recombines TRBV3-1 (or the pseudogene TRBV3-2) with TRBJ2-2; TRBD1 might be the D (5 bases). Germline loops: CDR1 LGHDT, CDR2 YNNKEL (reference sequence). The V gene lost 1 base and the J gene lost 3 bases, with 12 bases spanning the gap. The CDR3 runs to 16 residues. The CDR3: CASSQAQGYDTGELFF. Here the CDR3 DNA reads TGTGCCAGCAGCCAAGCGCAGGGATACGACACCGGGGAGCTGTTTTTT.

The CDR3 bases are TGTGCCAGCAGGTTACTAGCGGGGCAATACAATGAGCAGTTCTTC. Its protein is CASRLLAGQYNEQFF. The chain links TRBV2 to TRBJ2-1, with 10 bases lining up with TRBD2. Germline assignment: CDR1 SNHLY and CDR2 FYNNEI. J was trimmed by 4 bases and V by 6 bases; bases with no gene match: 6. The CDR3 covers 15 residues.

This chain joins TRBV7-2 and TRBJ1-3; TRBD1 matches 7 bases. The germline gives CDR1 SGHTA, CDR2 FQGNSA. Unmatched junction bases numbered 12, after V lost 2 bases and J lost 5 bases. CDR3 length: 17 amino acids. CDR3 sequence (DNA): TGTGCCAGCAGCTTACGAGGGGCAGGGGGAAAACGAAACACCATATATTTT. Its translation: CASSLRGAGGKRNTIYF.